What follows are 22 T cell receptor beta chains derived from one specimen sequenced in a study of Graves' ophthalmopathy and Graves' hyperthyroidism. Investigators amplified TCR beta CDR3 regions from RNA transcripts. After a first-round RT-PCR with HTBI primers, a second-round multiplex PCR was run. Each CDR3 protein gets one entry after TCRdb re-called the multiplex PCR reads with MiXCR. Of about 220,000 distinct CDR3 sequences listed, around a fifth are singletons. Sequencing was done on a sample of peripheral blood. The source of these receptors is a woman aged 45-65 years with Graves' ophthalmopathy.

This clonotype was detected many times. J is TRBJ1-2 and V is TRBV19; D call uncertain. Germline CDR1 is LNHDA and CDR2 is SQIVND (reference sequence). CDR3 size: 16 residues. V lost 5 bases and J 3 bases, leaving 19 bases between the germline ends. CDR3: CASSLRVGRSDYGYTF. In DNA form, the CDR3 reads TGTGCCAGTAGTCTTCGAGTAGGACGTTCGGACTATGGCTACACCTTC.

The chain combines TRBV18 with TRBJ2-2; D possibly corresponds to TRBD1 (6 bases). The CDR3 is 15 residues long. Between the trimmed V and J ends, which lost 9 bases and 1 base, there was a span of 15 bases. Germline values: CDR1 KGHSH, CDR2 LQKENI. DNA of the CDR3: TGTGCCAGTTCCCAGGGGATAGAGAACACCGGGGAGCTGTTTTTT. Residues: CASSQGIENTGELFF.

A few counts support this clonotype. This chain connects TRBV5-1 to TRBJ1-6; no firm D call. V lost 4 bases to trimming and J lost 5 bases, with 4 bases between them. CDR3 length: 12 amino acids. CDR1 SGHRS and CDR2 YFSETQ come from the germline V gene. In DNA form, the CDR3 reads TGCGCCAGCAGCCTAAATAATTCACCCCTCCACTTT. Its translation is CASSLNNSPLHF. The whole variable domain, filled in from reference TRBV5-1 and TRBJ1-6, reads KAGVTQTPRYLIKTRGQQVTLSCSPISGHRSVSWYQQTPGQGLQFLFEYFSETQRNKGNFPGRFSGRQFSNSRSEMNVSTLELGDSALYLCASSLNNSPLHFGNGTRLTVT.

This chain connects TRBV5-1 to TRBJ1-1; weak D call: TRBD1 (6 bases). The CDR3 is 14 residues long. The germline V gene has CDR1 SGHRS and CDR2 YFSETQ. V was cut by 5 bases and J by 3 bases, with 14 bases left in between. The CDR3, as DNA: TGCGCCAGCAGACCACAGGGTTCTCACACTGAAGCTTTCTTT. Protein product: CASRPQGSHTEAFF.

This clonotype was recorded at least ten times. The V call is TRBV6-5, the J call TRBJ1-5; D unclear. Germline-derived CDR1 and CDR2 are MNHEY and SVGAGI. This CDR3 comprises 17 residues. V was cut by 0 bases and J by 0 bases, with 12 bases left in between. CDR3 in DNA: TGTGCCAGCAGTTACTCGATGGGCGAAAATAGCAATCAGCCCCAGCATTTT. Translating it yields CASSYSMGENSNQPQHF.

V and J are TRBV3-1 and TRBJ2-5, with D unresolved. The CDR3 is 15 residues long. The germline V gene has CDR1 LGHDT and CDR2 YNNKEL (reference sequence). The V end was cut by 6 bases, the J end by 0 bases, with 14 bases between. The CDR3 DNA reads as TGTGCCAGCAGTGATCCCCAGCAGTACCAAGAGACCCAGTACTTC. This encodes CASSDPQQYQETQYF.

V usage is TRBV4-1 and J usage is TRBJ2-2; D unresolved. V shed 0 bases and J shed 4 bases, with 9 bases lying between them. The CDR3 consists of 15 residues. CDR1 and CDR2 from the germline V gene are MGHRA and YSYEKL. Here the CDR3 reads CASSQELVGTGELFF. The CDR3, as DNA: TGCGCCAGCAGCCAAGAATTAGTCGGCACCGGGGAGCTGTTTTTT.

This clonotype was detected many times. The chain combines TRBV30 with TRBJ2-7, with D possibly TRBD1 on 7 matching bases. Germline V gene lookup returns CDR1 GTSNPN and CDR2 SVGIG (reference sequence). The length of the CDR3 is 15 residues. Trimming shortened V by 2 bases and J by 2 bases, and 16 bases separated the two germline ends. This CDR3 reads CAWSKGQAGPYEQYF. CDR3 sequence (DNA): TGTGCCTGGAGTAAAGGACAGGCGGGGCCCTACGAGCAGTACTTC. The whole variable domain, remainder taken from reference TRBV30 and TRBJ2-7, is SQTIHQWPATLVQPVGSPLSLECTVEGTSNPNLYWYRQAAGRGLQLLFYSVGIGQISSEVPQNLSASRPQDRQFILSSKKLLLSDSGFYLCAWSKGQAGPYEQYFGPGTRLTVT.

This chain links TRBV4-2 with TRBJ2-7; tentatively, D is TRBD2 (5 bases). The germline CDR1 and CDR2 sequences are LGHNA and YNFKEQ. The CDR3 runs 20 residues. Trimming cost V 1 base and J 5 bases, with 30 bases left between them. The CDR3 nucleotides are TGTGCCAGCAGCCAAGTGGCCCCGTTGGGAGTTGGGAACCCGGGTAACGAGCAGTACTTC. It codes for CASSQVAPLGVGNPGNEQYF.

This clonotype was counted only a few times. The CDR3, as DNA: TGTGCCTGGAGTATCGGACAGGGACTCTACGAGCAGTACTTC. Its protein product is CAWSIGQGLYEQYF. This chain joins TRBV30 and TRBJ2-7, with 8 positions matching TRBD1. CDR1 GTSNPN and CDR2 SVGIG come from the germline V gene (reference sequence). V shed 2 bases and J 3 bases; nucleotides not matched to a gene: 6. CDR3 size: 14 residues.

This clonotype was picked up many times. The genes are TRBV6-1 and TRBJ1-3; the match to TRBD1 covers 9 bases. Unmatched junction bases numbered 6, after V lost 7 bases and J lost 2 bases. Germline loops: CDR1 MNHNS, CDR2 SASEGT. The CDR3 totals 15 residues. For the CDR3, the DNA is TGTGCCAGCACCCAGGACAGGGGCCCTGGAAACACCATATATTTT. It specifies CASTQDRGPGNTIYF.

This clonotype was observed many times. This chain joins TRBV30 and TRBJ1-3; D is possibly TRBD1 (5 bases). The CDR3 runs 14 residues. Trimming pared 3 bases from V and 4 bases from J, leaving 13 bases between. Germline V gene lookup returns CDR1 GTSNPN and CDR2 SVGIG (reference sequence). As DNA, the CDR3 is TGTGCCTGGAGCCCAGGGTTTGAGGGAAACACCATATATTTT. Its translation is CAWSPGFEGNTIYF.

The V and J genes are TRBV11-2 and TRBJ2-5; TRBD2 matches 11 bases. Trimming took 3 bases from V and 3 from J; bases not matched to a gene: 3. Germline CDR1 SGHAT, CDR2 FQNNGV. This CDR3 has 15 amino acids. CDR3 in amino acids: CASSLTGLAEETQYF. In DNA, the CDR3 is TGTGCCAGCAGCTTGACGGGACTAGCGGAAGAGACCCAGTACTTC. Full variable domain (rest looked up from reference TRBV11-2 and TRBJ2-5): EAGVAQSPRYKIIEKRQSVAFWCNPISGHATLYWYQQILGQGPKLLIQFQNNGVVDDSQLPKDRFSAERLKGVDSTLKIQPAKLEDSAVYLCASSLTGLAEETQYFGPGTRLLVL.

The chain has TRBV27 and TRBJ2-2, with 8 bases identical to TRBD2. Germline CDR1 reads MNHEY; CDR2 reads SMNVEV (reference sequence). Losses at the gene ends were 3 bases for V and 5 bases for J; bases not matched to a gene: 8. The CDR3 spans 16 residues. The CDR3 sequence: CASSFPGSSGTGELFF. CDR3 DNA: TGTGCCAGCAGTTTCCCCGGTTCTAGCGGGACCGGGGAGCTGTTTTTT.

This clonotype appeared many times. The chain is built from TRBV30 and TRBJ1-5, with D possibly matching TRBD1 (6 bases). V lost 5 bases and J lost 4, with 12 bases in between. The germline V gene has CDR1 GTSNPN and CDR2 SVGIG (reference sequence). This CDR3 is built from 13 residues. CDR3 sequence reads: CAWDTGINQPQHF. The CDR3 coding sequence is TGTGCCTGGGATACAGGGATAAATCAGCCCCAGCATTTT.

The table lists this clonotype with a few counts. The gene calls are TRBV20-1 and TRBJ1-2; no reliable D call. The germline V and J ends were trimmed by 0 bases and 2 bases, with 13 bases remaining between them. The CDR3 covers 15 residues. Germline V gives CDR1 DFQATT, CDR2 SNEGSKA (reference sequence). Here the CDR3 DNA reads TGCAGTGCTAGAGATACTGGCGGCAGGAACTATGGCTACACCTTC. Translated, it gives CSARDTGGRNYGYTF.

In the case of this clonotype: Being one base from a much bigger clone, this may be a read error. The genes are TRBV19 and TRBJ1-4; D uncertain. V lost 0 bases to trimming and J lost 3 bases, with 8 bases between them. CDR1 is LNHDA and CDR2 is SQIVND in the germline V gene (reference sequence). The CDR3 extends over 15 amino acids. The CDR3 reads CASSIESVANEKLFF. The DNA for the CDR3 is TGTGCCAGTAGTATAGAGTCTGTAGCTAATGAAAAACTGTTTTTT.

The chain uses TRBV6-2 or TRBV6-3 and TRBJ1-2; 12 bases agree with TRBD1. V lost 5 bases, J lost 6 bases, and 7 bases stayed unmatched. The CDR3 loop spans 15 amino acids. Germline V lookup: CDR1 MNHEY, CDR2 SVGEGT. The CDR3 spells CASSPGTGGADGYTF. CDR3 bases: TGTGCCAGCAGTCCTGGGACAGGGGGCGCGGATGGCTACACCTTC.

The rearrangement uses TRBV5-5 and TRBJ2-3; D uncertain. Deletions cut 2 bases from V and 4 bases from J, with 5 bases between. CDR1 is SGHKS and CDR2 is YYEKEE in the germline V gene (reference sequence). The CDR3 contains 12 residues. The CDR3 coding sequence is TGTGCCAGCAGCTTAGAACCAGATACGCAGTATTTT. It codes for CASSLEPDTQYF. Full variable domain (outside the CDR3, taken from reference TRBV5-5 and TRBJ2-3): DAGVTQSPTHLIKTRGQQVTLRCSPISGHKSVSWYQQVLGQGPQFIFQYYEKEERGRGNFPDRFSARQFPNYSSELNVNALLLGDSALYLCASSLEPDTQYFGPGTRLTVL.

This clonotype was observed at least ten times. This rearrangement joins TRBV20-1 to TRBJ2-5, with 12 positions matching TRBD2. V lost 3 bases to trimming and J lost 4 bases; unmatched junction nucleotides: 12. Germline assignment: CDR1 DFQATT and CDR2 SNEGSKA (reference sequence). The CDR3 contains 17 residues. CDR3 DNA sequence: TGCAGTGCTAGCCCTAGCGGGAGGGCCGCGGAGCGAGAGACCCAGTACTTC. It translates to CSASPSGRAAERETQYF.

In this sample, this clonotype turned up many times. At one of its ends the junction is not consistent with the germline gene, which may arise from a read error. The chain links TRBV7-7 to TRBJ2-2; no clear D gene. CDR1 SSHAT and CDR2 FNYEAQ come from the germline V gene (reference sequence). The CDR3 runs 13 residues. CDR3 bases: TGTGCTAGCAGAAACACGAACACCGGGGAGCTGTTTTTT. It specifies CASRNTNTGELFF.

This clonotype was counted ten times or more. The genes are TRBV12-3 or TRBV12-4 and TRBJ2-4; D unresolved. V was clipped by 5 bases and J by 1 base, with 12 bases between them. This CDR3 has 15 amino acids. The CDR3 nucleotides read TGTGCCAGCAGTCCCTGGCCCTCGGCCAAAAACATTCAGTACTTC. Its translation: CASSPWPSAKNIQYF.